The 16 T cell receptor beta chains given below trace back to one sample, sequenced in a study of T cells in Graves' hyperthyroidism and ophthalmopathy. RNA transcripts were the template for amplifying TCR beta CDR3 regions. HTBI primers drove first-round RT-PCR of the TCR CDR3. TCRdb fed the multiplex PCR reads into MiXCR, producing one record per CDR3 protein. Of over 450,000 distinct CDR3 sequences in the sample, approximately 14% are singletons; the top ten hold about a sixth. Sequences were obtained from blood. The receptor source for this set is a young woman with Graves' hyperthyroidism.

The table lists this clonotype with many counts. V gene TRBV11-3 combines with J gene TRBJ1-2; D unresolved. CDR3 size: 14 residues. V lost 5 bases and J lost 0, with 10 bases in between. In germline, CDR1 is SGHNT, CDR2 YENEEA. CDR3 amino acids: CASSRGVANYGYTF. The CDR3 region has the DNA TGTGCCAGCAGCCGCGGGGTTGCTAACTATGGCTACACCTTC.

In this sample, this clonotype turned up many times. The rearrangement joins TRBV12-3 or TRBV12-4 to TRBJ1-6; D not resolved. V was pared by 6 bases and J by 9 bases, with 12 bases between. CDR3 length: 13 residues. The CDR3 nucleotides read TGTGCCAGCAGGCCCCTGTTGGGTTCACCCCTCCACTTT. This codes for CASRPLLGSPLHF.

The chain recombines TRBV5-1 with TRBJ2-5, with D perhaps TRBD1 (6 bases). There are 14 residues in the CDR3. Germline V lookup: CDR1 SGHRS, CDR2 YFSETQ. Deletions cut 4 bases from V and 4 bases from J, with 14 bases between. CDR3 in DNA: TGCGCCAGCAGCGATACAGGGATGGGAGAGACCCAGTACTTC. It yields the protein CASSDTGMGETQYF.

Many counts were recorded for this clonotype. The V call is TRBV28, the J call TRBJ2-5; TRBD1 matches 9 bases. The CDR3 is made up of 14 amino acids. The ends lost 5 bases at V and 2 bases at J; junction bases unmatched: 3. CDR1 is MDHEN, CDR2 SYDVKM, per germline. The CDR3 coding sequence is TGTGCCAGCAGTCACAGGGGGCTACAAGAGACCCAGTACTTC. Its translation: CASSHRGLQETQYF.

This clonotype was observed at least ten times. This chain connects TRBV11-2 to TRBJ2-7; TRBD1 aligns across 8 bases. J gave up 2 bases and V 7 bases, and 7 bases lay outside the gene matches. CDR1 is SGHAT, CDR2 FQNNGV, per germline. This CDR3 spans 14 amino acids. The CDR3 nucleotides are TGTGCCAGCATGCAGGGGACAGGAACCTACGAGCAGTACGTC. This sequence encodes CASMQGTGTYEQYV.

The gene calls are TRBV10-1 and TRBJ1-1; possible D gene TRBD1, 6 bases. The CDR3 extends over 16 amino acids. With 5 bases removed from V and 7 bases from J, the gap between germline ends came to 23 bases. From germline, CDR1 is WNHNN and CDR2 SYGVQD (reference sequence). The CDR3 is CASSPNTGPRGREAFF. The CDR3 DNA sequence: TGCGCCAGCAGTCCTAATACAGGGCCCCGGGGCCGTGAAGCTTTCTTT.

V gene TRBV4-1 combines with J gene TRBJ2-1; D ambiguous. The length of the CDR3 is 17 residues. With 3 bases removed from V and 0 bases from J, the gap between germline ends came to 15 bases. The germline V gene has CDR1 MGHRA and CDR2 YSYEKL. CDR3 DNA sequence: TGCGCCAGCAGCCACACTCTTTTTGGGCTCTCCTACAATGAGCAGTTCTTC. Residues: CASSHTLFGLSYNEQFF.

This rearrangement joins TRBV12-5 to TRBJ2-4; tentative D call: TRBD2 (6 bases). This CDR3 is 13 amino acids long. Germline CDR1 is LGHNT and CDR2 is FRNRAP. Trimming stripped 5 bases from V and 6 bases from J, with 11 bases between. CDR3 in amino acids: CASGPGGGNIQYF. CDR3 sequence (DNA): TGTGCTAGTGGTCCCGGGGGAGGAAACATTCAGTACTTC.

The V call is TRBV14, the J call TRBJ1-2, with 9 bases aligning to TRBD1. The V and J ends lost 6 bases and 3 bases, in that order; junction bases with no gene match: 8. CDR1 and CDR2 from the germline V gene are SGHDN and FVKESK. CDR3 length: 15 residues. CDR3 sequence (DNA): TGTGCCAGCAGACCACAGGGGGCGGGACACTATGGCTACACCTTC. Residues: CASRPQGAGHYGYTF.

This clonotype came up many times. V and J are TRBV5-1 and TRBJ2-1; 7 bases are a match to TRBD2. Losses at the gene ends were 0 bases for V and 3 bases for J; bases not matched to a gene: 0. Germline V gene sequence: CDR1 SGHRS, CDR2 YFSETQ. The CDR3 contains 14 residues. This CDR3 is CASSLGEGYNEQFF. In DNA form, the CDR3 reads TGCGCCAGCAGCTTGGGGGAGGGCTACAATGAGCAGTTCTTC.

In its sample, this clonotype was seen many times. The V gene is TRBV20-1, the J gene TRBJ2-5; no reliable D call. Between the trimmed V and J ends, which lost 5 bases and 2 bases, there was a span of 9 bases. This CDR3 has 12 amino acids. The germline V gene encodes CDR1 DFQATT and CDR2 SNEGSKA (reference sequence). CDR3 DNA sequence: TGCAGTGCTTCCTCCCCGCAAGAGACCCAGTACTTC. Translated, it gives CSASSPQETQYF.

Turning to this clonotype: One end of the junction varies from germline; a read error may be responsible. V usage is TRBV29-1 and J usage is TRBJ1-2; maybe TRBD1 (6 bases). Germline CDR1 reads SQVTM; CDR2 reads ANQGSEA. This CDR3 is 12 amino acids long. CDR3 region: CSAGGGPNGYAF. CDR3 DNA: TGCAGCGCAGGTGGGGGCCCGAATGGCTACGCCTTC.

The J gene is TRBJ1-1, the V gene TRBV20-1; no clear D gene. CDR3 length equals 12 residues. Germline V gene sequence: CDR1 DFQATT, CDR2 SNEGSKA (reference sequence). V lost 5 bases, J lost 0 bases, and 7 bases lay in between. CDR3 in amino acids: CSAPFLNTEAFF. The CDR3, as DNA: TGCAGTGCTCCTTTTCTGAACACTGAAGCTTTCTTT.

This clonotype was detected ten times or more. CDR3 region: CASSPSLQGYEQYF. CDR3 in DNA: TGTGCCAGCTCACCGAGCTTACAGGGTTACGAGCAGTACTTC. The V call is TRBV18, the J call TRBJ2-7; maybe TRBD1 (6 bases). The CDR3 has 14 residues. Per germline, CDR1 KGHSH and CDR2 LQKENI. V gave up 3 bases and J gave up 4 bases, with 13 bases separating them.

The chain joins TRBV20-1 to TRBJ2-7; D is possibly TRBD2 (6 bases). The V gene lost 1 base and the J gene lost 1 base, with 29 bases spanning the gap. The germline gives CDR1 DFQATT, CDR2 SNEGSKA (reference sequence). This CDR3 has 20 residues. The CDR3 reads CSARGGVSHLRPLESYEQYF. The CDR3 DNA sequence: TGCAGTGCTAGAGGCGGGGTTAGTCATCTCCGACCCCTCGAGTCCTACGAGCAGTACTTC.

J is TRBJ1-5 and V is TRBV20-1; D unresolved. The length of the CDR3 is 12 residues. The germline V and J ends were trimmed by 6 bases and 3 bases, with 9 bases remaining between them. The V gene's germline CDR1 is DFQATT and CDR2 SNEGSKA (reference sequence). Here the CDR3 reads CSASSHNQPQHF. DNA of the CDR3: TGCAGTGCCAGCTCCCACAATCAGCCCCAGCATTTT.